This TCR beta chain was identified during a study of T cell responses to AZD1222 COVID-19 vaccine. About the study: Investigators merged groups given second doses at roughly 4 or roughly 12 weeks.

Assay used: immunoSEQ multiplex PCR; TCRdb lists only in-frame clones, some missing. Among around 28,000 clones listed, more than 70% were seen once. This clone was counted a few times. What it binds is unknown. General study points: The reported proportion of spike-specific TCRs targeting unmutated variant regions was nearly half. All repertoire sampling was performed exclusively after the peak T cell response.

V dropped 2 bases and J dropped 7 bases, with 9 bases sitting between them. CDR1 is MRHNA, CDR2 SNTAGT, per germline. The CDR3 covers 13 residues. The genes are TRBV6-4 and TRBJ1-5, with a tentative D call TRBD1 (5 bases). This material consisted of peripheral blood, taken on day 0 of AZD1222 vaccination. The receptor was isolated from an adult in good health. The CDR3 region is CASSDQGGQPQHF. In DNA, the CDR3 is TGTGCCAGCAGTGACCAGGGCGGACAGCCCCAGCATTTT.